The clone carrying this T cell receptor (beta chain) was picked up a small number of times. Its antigen is not identified. The sample comes from a study of beta chain features in type 1 diabetes. Study-wide context: The study examined 90 million to 130 million sorted cells across all samples. Study conclusions and caveats: All four CD4+ subsets of Type 1 diabetes patients contained TCRB CDR3s that were moderately but significantly shorter.

The investigators reverse transcribed all of the isolated RNA, so they sequenced expressed TCRB transcripts. Method: immunoSEQ multiplex PCR; TCRdb's copy keeps in-frame clones and lacks some. The table has roughly 150,000 clones, less than 10% seen once. Germline CDR1 SGHTA, CDR2 FQGNSA. V shed 5 bases, J shed 6 bases, and the junction held 8 bases outside the gene matches. The CDR3 extends over 15 amino acids. The J gene is TRBJ1-5, the V gene TRBV7-2; 9 bases are shared with TRBD1. This receptor was identified in a man between 18 and 35 years old with type 1 diabetes. The sample comprised central memory CD4+ T cells from blood. The CDR3 DNA reads TGTGCCAGCAGCCCCCGGACAGGGGAAGGTCAGCCCCAGCATTTT. This gives the protein CASSPRTGEGQPQHF. Supplemented by reference TRBV7-2 and TRBJ1-5, the full variable domain reads GAGVSQSPSNKVTEKGKDVELRCDPISGHTALYWYRQSLGQGLEFLIYFQGNSAPDKSGLPSDRFSAERTGGSVSTLTIQRTQQEDSAVYLCASSPRTGEGQPQHFGDGTRLSIL.